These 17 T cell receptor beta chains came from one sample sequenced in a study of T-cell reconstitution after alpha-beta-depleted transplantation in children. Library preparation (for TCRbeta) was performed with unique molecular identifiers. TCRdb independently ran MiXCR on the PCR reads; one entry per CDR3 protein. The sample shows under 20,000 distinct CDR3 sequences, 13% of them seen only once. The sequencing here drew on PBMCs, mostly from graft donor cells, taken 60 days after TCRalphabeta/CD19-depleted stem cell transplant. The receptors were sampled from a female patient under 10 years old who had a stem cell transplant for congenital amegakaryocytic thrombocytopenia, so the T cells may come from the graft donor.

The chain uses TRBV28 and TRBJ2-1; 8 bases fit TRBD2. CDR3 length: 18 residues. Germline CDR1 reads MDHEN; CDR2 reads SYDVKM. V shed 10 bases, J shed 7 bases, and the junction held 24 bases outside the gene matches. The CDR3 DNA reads TGTGCCACCTCGCGCATACGAGTACACGGGGGGGCCGGGAATGAGCAGTTCTTC. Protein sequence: CATSRIRVHGGAGNEQFF.

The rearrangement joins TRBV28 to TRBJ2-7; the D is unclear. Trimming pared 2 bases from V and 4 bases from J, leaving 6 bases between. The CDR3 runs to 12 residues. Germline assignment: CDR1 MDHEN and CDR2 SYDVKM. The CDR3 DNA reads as TGTGCCAGCAGTTTAGCATTTTACGAGCAGTACTTC. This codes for CASSLAFYEQYF.

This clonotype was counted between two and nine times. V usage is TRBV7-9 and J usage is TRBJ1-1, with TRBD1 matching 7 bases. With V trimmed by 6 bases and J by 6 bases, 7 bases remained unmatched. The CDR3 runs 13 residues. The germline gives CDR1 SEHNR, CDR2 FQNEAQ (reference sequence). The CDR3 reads CASRADRESEAFF. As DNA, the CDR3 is TGTGCCAGCAGGGCCGACAGGGAATCTGAAGCTTTCTTT.

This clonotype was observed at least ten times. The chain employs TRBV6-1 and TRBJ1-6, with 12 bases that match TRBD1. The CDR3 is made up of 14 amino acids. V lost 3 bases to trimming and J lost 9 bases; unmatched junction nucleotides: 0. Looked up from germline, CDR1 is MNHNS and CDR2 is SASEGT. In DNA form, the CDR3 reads TGTGCCAGCAGTGAGGGACAGGGGGCTTCACCCCTCCACTTT. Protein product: CASSEGQGASPLHF.

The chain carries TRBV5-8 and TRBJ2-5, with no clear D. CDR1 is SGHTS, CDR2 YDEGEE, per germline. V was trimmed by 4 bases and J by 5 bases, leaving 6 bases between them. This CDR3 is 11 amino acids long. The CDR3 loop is CASSAVETQYF. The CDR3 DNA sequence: TGTGCCAGCAGCGCGGTGGAGACCCAGTACTTC.

CDR3 loop: CATTGDDSPLHF. The DNA of the CDR3 is TGTGCCACCACAGGCGATGATTCACCCCTCCACTTT. The V and J genes are TRBV28 and TRBJ1-6; TRBD1 is a possible D gene (5 bases). Germline lookup yields CDR1 MDHEN and CDR2 SYDVKM. The CDR3 loop spans 12 amino acids. V was cut by 10 bases and J by 8 bases, with 12 bases left in between.

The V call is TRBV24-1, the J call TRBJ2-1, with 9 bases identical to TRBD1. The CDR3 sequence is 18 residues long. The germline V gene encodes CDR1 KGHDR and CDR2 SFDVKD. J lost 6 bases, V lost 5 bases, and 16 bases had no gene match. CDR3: CATSGPGQGVGFTNEQFF. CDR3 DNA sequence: TGTGCCACCAGTGGACCGGGACAGGGAGTCGGTTTTACCAATGAGCAGTTCTTC.

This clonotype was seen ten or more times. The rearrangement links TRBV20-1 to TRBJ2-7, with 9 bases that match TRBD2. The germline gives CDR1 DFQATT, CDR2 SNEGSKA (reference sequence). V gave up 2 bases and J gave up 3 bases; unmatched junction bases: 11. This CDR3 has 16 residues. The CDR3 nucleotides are TGCAGTGCTAGACCCGTGGGGGTTAGCGGGAGCTACGAGCAGTACTTC. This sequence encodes CSARPVGVSGSYEQYF.

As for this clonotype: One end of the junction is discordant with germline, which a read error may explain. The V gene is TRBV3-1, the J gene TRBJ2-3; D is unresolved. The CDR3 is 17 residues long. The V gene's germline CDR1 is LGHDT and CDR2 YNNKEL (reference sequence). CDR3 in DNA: TGCCTCCTGCCAAGGACGGTGCGCGGTCATAGCACAGATACGCAGTATTTT. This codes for CLLPRTVRGHSTDTQYF.

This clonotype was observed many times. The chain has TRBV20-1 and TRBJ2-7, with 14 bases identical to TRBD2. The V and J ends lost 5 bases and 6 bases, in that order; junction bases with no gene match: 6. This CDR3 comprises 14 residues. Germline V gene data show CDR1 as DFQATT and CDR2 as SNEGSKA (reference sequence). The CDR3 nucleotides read TGCAGTGCTCAAAGGACTAGCGGGGGGAGCGAGCAGTACTTC. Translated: CSAQRTSGGSEQYF.

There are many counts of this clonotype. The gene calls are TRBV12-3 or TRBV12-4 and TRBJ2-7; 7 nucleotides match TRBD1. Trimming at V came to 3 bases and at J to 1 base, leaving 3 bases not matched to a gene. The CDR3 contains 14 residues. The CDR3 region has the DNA TGTGCCAGCAGTTTTGACAGGGAATCCTACGAGCAGTACTTC. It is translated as CASSFDRESYEQYF.

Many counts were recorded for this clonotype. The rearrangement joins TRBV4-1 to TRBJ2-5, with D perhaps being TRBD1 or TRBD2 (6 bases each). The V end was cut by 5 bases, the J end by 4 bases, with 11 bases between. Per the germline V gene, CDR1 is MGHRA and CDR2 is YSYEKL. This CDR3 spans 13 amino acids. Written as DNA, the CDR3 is TGCGCCAGCAGCAGGGGGGTCTTAGAGACCCAGTACTTC. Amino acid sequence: CASSRGVLETQYF.

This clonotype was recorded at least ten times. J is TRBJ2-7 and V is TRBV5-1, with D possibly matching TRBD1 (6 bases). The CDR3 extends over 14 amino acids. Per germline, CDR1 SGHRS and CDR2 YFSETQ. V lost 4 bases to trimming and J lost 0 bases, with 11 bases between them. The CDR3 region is CASSVGHTSYEQYF. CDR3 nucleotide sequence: TGCGCCAGCAGCGTGGGACATACCTCCTACGAGCAGTACTTC.

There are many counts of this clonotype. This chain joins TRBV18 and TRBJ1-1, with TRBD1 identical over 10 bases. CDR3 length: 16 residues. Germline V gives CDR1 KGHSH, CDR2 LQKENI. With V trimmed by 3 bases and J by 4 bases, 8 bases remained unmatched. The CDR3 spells CASSPGRDRGSTEAFF. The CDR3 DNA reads TGTGCCAGCTCACCGGGACGGGACAGGGGAAGCACTGAAGCTTTCTTT.

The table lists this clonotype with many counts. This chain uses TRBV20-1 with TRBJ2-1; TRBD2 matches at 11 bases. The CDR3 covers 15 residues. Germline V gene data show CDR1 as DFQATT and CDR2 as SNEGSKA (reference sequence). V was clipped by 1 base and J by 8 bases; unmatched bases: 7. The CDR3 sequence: CSARGLAGGLDEQFF. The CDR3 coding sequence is TGCAGTGCTAGAGGGCTAGCGGGAGGTTTAGATGAGCAGTTCTTC.

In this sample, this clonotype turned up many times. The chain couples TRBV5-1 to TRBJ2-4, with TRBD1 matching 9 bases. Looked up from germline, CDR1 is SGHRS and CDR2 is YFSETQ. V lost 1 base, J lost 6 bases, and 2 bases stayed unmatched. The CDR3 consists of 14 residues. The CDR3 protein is CASSLMGQGNIQYF. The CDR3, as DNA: TGCGCCAGCAGCTTGATGGGACAGGGAAACATTCAGTACTTC.

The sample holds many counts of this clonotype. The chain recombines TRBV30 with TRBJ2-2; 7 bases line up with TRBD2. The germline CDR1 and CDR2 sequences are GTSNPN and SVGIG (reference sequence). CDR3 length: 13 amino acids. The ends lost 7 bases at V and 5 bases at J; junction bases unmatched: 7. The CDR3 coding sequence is TGTGCCTCGGGACCGCGGGGGACCGGGGAGCTGTTTTTT. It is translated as CASGPRGTGELFF.